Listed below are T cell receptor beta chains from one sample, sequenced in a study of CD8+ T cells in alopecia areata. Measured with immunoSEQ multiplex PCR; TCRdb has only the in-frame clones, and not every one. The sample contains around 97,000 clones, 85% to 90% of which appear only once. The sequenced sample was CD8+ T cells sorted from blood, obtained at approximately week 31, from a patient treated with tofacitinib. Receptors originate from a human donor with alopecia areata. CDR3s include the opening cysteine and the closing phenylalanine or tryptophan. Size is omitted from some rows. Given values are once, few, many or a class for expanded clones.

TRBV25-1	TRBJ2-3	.	CASSLRTDTQYF
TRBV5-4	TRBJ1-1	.	CASSLEPTGTGAEAFF
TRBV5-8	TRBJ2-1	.	CASHAAGYNEQFF
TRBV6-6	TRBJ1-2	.	CASSSGPVNYGYTF
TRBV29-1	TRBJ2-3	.	CSVRTSGAYTQYF
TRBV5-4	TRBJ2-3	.	CASSLADSTDTQYF
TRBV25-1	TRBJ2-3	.	CASQQGASTDTQYF
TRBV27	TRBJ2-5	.	CASSPPAGIETQYF
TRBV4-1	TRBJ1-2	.	CASSPLEDANYGYTF
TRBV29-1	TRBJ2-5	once	CSVAGLALGETQYF
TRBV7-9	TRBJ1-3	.	CASSLGGFGNTIYF
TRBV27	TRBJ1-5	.	CASSFGQHNQPQHF
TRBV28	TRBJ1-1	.	CASRGLRAEAFF
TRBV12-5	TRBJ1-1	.	CASSGPGGNTEAFF
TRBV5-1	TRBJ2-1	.	CASRPAGGQNEQFF
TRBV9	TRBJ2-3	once	CASSPTGGSTDTQYF